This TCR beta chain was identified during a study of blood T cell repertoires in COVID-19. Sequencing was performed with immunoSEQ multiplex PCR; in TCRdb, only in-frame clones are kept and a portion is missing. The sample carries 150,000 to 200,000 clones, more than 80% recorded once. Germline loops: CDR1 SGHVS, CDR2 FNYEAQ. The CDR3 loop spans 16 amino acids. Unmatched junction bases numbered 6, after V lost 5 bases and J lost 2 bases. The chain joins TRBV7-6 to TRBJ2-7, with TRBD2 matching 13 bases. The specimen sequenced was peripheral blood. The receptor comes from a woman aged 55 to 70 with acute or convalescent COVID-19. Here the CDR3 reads CASSRFGTSGTYEQYF. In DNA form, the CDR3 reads TGTGCCAGCAGCCGCTTCGGGACTAGCGGGACCTACGAGCAGTACTTC. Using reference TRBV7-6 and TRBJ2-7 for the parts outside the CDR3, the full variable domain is GAGVSQSPRYKVTKRGQDVALRCDPISGHVSLYWYRQALGQGPEFLTYFNYEAQQDKSGLPNDRFSAERPEGSISTLTIQRTEQRDSAMYRCASSRFGTSGTYEQYFGPGTRLTVT.